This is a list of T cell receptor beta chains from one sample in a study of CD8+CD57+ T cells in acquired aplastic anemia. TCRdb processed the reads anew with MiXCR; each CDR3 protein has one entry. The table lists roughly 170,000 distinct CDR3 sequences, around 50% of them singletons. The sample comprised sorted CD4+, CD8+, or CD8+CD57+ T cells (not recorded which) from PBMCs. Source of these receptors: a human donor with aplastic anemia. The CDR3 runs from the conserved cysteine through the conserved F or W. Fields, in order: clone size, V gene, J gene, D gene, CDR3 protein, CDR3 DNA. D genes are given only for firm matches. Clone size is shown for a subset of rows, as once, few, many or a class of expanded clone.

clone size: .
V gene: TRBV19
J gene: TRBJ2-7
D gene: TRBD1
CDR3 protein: CASSLRTGGNEQYF
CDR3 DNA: TGTGCCAGTAGTCTCCGGACAGGCGGCAACGAGCAGTACTTC

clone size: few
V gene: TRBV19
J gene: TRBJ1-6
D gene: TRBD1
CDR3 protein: CASSITGDSPLHF
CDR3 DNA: TGTGCCAGTAGTATTACAGGGGATTCACCCCTCCACTTT

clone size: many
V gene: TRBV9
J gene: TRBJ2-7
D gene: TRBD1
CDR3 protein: CASSKNFRDRGYEQYF
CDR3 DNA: TGTGCCAGCAGCAAAAATTTCCGGGACAGGGGCTACGAGCAGTACTTC

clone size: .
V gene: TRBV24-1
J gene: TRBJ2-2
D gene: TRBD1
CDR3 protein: CATSGQGLGELFF
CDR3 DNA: TGTGCCACCAGTGGACAGGGTTTAGGTGAGCTGTTTTTT

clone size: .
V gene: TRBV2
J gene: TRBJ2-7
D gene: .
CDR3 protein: CASTLAWGVYYEQYF
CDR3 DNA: TGTGCCAGCACGCTAGCGTGGGGGGTATACTACGAGCAGTACTTC

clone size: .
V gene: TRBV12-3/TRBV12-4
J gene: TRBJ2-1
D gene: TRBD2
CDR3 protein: CASSPLPGLPSGRGQFF
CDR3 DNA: TGTGCCAGCAGTCCGCTACCGGGACTACCTTCGGGTAGGGGGCAGTTCTTC

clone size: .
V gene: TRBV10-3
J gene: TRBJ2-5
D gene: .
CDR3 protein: CAISDPQYF
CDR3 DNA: TGTGCCATCAGTGATCCCCAGTACTTC

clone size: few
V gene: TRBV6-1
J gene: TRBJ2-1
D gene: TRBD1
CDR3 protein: CASSEGLGTGVNEQFF
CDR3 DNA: TGTGCCAGCAGTGAAGGGTTGGGGACAGGGGTAAATGAGCAGTTCTTC

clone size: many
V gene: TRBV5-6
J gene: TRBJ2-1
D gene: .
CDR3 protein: CASSLEGGKKYNEQFF
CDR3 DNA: TGTGCCAGCAGCTTGGAAGGGGGAAAGAAATACAATGAGCAGTTCTTC

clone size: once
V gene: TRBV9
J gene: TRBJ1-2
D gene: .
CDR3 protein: CASGAPGRDYGYTF
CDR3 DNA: TGTGCCAGCGGCGCACCTGGCAGGGACTACGGCTACACCTTC

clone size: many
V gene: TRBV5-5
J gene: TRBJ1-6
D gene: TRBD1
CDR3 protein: CASSPDRDVRRSPLHF
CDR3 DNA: TGTGCCAGCAGCCCGGACAGGGACGTGAGGCGTTCACCCCTCCACTTT

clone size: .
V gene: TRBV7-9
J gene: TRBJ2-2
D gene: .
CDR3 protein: CASKNTGELFF
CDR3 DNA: TGTGCCAGCAAGAACACCGGGGAGCTGTTTTTT

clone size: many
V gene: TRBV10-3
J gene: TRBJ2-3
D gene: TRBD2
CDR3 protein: CAISEPTSGGGLGTQYF
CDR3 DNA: TGTGCCATCAGTGAGCCGACTAGCGGGGGTGGGTTGGGTACGCAGTATTTT

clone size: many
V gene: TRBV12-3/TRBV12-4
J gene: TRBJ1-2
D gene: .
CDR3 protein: CASSSLGGVSYGYTF
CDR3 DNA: TGTGCCAGCAGTTCCCTCGGGGGAGTGAGCTATGGCTACACCTTC

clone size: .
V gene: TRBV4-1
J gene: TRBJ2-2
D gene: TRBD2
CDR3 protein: CASSQEGGGLAGGKRTGELFF
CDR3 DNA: TGCGCCAGCAGCCAAGAAGGCGGAGGCCTAGCGGGGGGGAAACGAACCGGGGAGCTGTTTTTT

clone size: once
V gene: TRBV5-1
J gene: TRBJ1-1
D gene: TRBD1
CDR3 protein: CASSLGLGTEGEAFF
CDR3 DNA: TGCGCCAGCAGCTTGGGATTGGGGACAGAGGGTGAAGCTTTCTTT

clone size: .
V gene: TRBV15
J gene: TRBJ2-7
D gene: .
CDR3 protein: CATSRDFQVSGERYF
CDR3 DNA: TGTGCCACCAGCAGAGATTTCCAGGTATCGGGGGAGCGGTACTTC

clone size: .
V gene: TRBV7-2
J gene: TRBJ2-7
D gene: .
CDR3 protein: CASSLAFKQYF
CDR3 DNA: TGTGCCAGCAGCTTAGCCTTTAAGCAGTACTTC

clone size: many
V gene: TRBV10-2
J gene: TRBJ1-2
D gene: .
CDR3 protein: CASSEFPGLADTF
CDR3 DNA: TGCGCCAGCAGTGAGTTCCCAGGGTTAGCTGACACCTTC

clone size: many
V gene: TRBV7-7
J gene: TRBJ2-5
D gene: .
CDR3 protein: CASSLGWTETQYF
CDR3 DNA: TGTGCTAGCAGCTTAGGGTGGACGGAGACCCAGTACTTC

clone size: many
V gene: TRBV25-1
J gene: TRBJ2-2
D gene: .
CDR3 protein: CASSDPGGGATGELFF
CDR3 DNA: TGTGCCAGCAGTGATCCGGGGGGCGGCGCCACCGGGGAGCTGTTTTTT

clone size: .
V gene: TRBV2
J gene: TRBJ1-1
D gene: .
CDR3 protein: CASMRGGYTEAFF
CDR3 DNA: TGTGCCAGCATGCGTGGTGGATACACAGAAGCTTTCTTT

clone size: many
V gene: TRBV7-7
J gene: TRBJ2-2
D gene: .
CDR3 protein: CASSLETSGELFF
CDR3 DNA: TGTGCTAGCAGCTTAGAGACATCCGGGGAGCTGTTTTTT

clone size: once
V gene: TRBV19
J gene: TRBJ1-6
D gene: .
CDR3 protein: CASREPYNSPLHF
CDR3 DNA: TGTGCCAGTAGAGAGCCCTATAATTCACCCCTCCACTTT

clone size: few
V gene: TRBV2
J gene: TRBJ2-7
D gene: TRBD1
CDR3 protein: CASSEIVTGGSYEQYF
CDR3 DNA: TGTGCCAGCAGTGAAATCGTAACAGGGGGTTCCTACGAGCAGTACTTC

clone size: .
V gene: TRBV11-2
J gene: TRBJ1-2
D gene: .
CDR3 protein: CASSLEAGAGYGYTF
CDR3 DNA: TGTGCCAGCAGCTTAGAGGCGGGGGCAGGCTATGGCTACACCTTC

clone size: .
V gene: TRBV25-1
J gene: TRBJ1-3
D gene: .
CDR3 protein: CASSPLGQGPITIYF
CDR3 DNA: TGTGCCAGCAGCCCGCTCGGGCAGGGCCCTATCACCATATATTTT

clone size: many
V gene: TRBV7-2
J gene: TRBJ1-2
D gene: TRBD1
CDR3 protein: CASSLRQGGYGYTF
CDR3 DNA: TGTGCCAGCAGCTTACGACAGGGTGGATATGGCTACACCTTC

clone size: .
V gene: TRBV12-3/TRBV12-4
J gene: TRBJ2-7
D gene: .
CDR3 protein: CASSHSRDTAYEQYF
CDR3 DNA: TGTGCCAGCAGCCACTCCCGGGACACAGCCTACGAGCAGTACTTC

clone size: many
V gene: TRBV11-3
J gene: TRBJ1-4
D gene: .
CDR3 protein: CASSHTGTPLEKLFF
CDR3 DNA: TGTGCCAGCAGCCACACAGGGACCCCGCTTGAAAAACTGTTTTTT

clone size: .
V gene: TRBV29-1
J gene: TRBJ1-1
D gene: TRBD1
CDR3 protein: CSARGTAQNTGAFF
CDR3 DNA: TGCAGCGCCCGCGGGACAGCTCAGAACACTGGAGCTTTCTTT

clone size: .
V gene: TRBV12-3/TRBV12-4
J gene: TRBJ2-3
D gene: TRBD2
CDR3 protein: CASSSSSGGTDTQYF
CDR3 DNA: TGTGCCAGCAGTTCCTCCAGCGGGGGCACAGATACGCAGTATTTT

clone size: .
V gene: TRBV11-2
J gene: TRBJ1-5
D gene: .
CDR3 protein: CASSPRRGPLDQPQHF
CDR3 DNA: TGTGCCAGCAGCCCTAGGCGTGGACCCCTTGATCAGCCCCAGCATTTT

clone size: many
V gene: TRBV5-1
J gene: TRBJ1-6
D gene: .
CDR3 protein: CASSGGTFYNSPLHF
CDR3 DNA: TGCGCCAGCAGCGGGGGGACATTCTATAATTCACCCCTCCACTTT

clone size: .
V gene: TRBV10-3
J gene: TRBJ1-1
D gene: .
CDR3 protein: CAITGDAVVGTEAFF
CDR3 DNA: TGTGCCATCACCGGGGACGCCGTCGTGGGCACTGAAGCTTTCTTT

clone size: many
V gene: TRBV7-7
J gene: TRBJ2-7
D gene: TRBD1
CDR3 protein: CASSLDDRGMPLYEQYF
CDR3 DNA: TGTGCTAGCAGCTTAGACGACAGGGGAATGCCCCTATACGAGCAGTACTTC

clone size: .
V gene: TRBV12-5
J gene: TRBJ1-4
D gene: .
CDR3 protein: CASGLVVSGMSEKLFF
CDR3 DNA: TGTGCTAGTGGTTTGGTAGTATCAGGAATGAGTGAAAAACTGTTTTTT

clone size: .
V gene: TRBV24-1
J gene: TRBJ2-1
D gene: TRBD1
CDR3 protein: CATSSRGHGTGGQEKQFF
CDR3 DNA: TGTGCCACCAGTAGCCGAGGCCACGGGACAGGGGGCCAAGAGAAGCAGTTCTTC

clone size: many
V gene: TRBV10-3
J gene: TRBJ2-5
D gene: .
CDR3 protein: CAISQGFTGHSLAETQYF
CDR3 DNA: TGTGCCATCAGTCAAGGATTTACGGGACACTCATTGGCGGAGACCCAGTACTTC

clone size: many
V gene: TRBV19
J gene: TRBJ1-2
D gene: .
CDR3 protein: CASSRPGLGAREHGYTF
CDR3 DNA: TGTGCCAGTAGTCGTCCGGGTTTAGGGGCAAGGGAACACGGCTACACCTTC

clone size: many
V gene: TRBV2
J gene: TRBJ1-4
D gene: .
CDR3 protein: CASRGSGAGNEKLFF
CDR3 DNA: TGTGCCAGCAGGGGAAGTGGGGCAGGTAATGAAAAACTGTTTTTT

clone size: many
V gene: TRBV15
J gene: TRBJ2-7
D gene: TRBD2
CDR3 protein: CATSRASGPYEQYF
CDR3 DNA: TGTGCCACCAGCAGAGCTAGCGGTCCCTACGAGCAGTACTTC

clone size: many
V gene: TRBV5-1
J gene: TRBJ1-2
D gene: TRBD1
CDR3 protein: CASSLGTGTYGYTF
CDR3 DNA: TGCGCCAGCAGCTTGGGGACAGGGACCTATGGCTACACCTTC

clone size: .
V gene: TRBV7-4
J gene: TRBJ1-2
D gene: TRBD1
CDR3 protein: CASRGQEIYGYTF
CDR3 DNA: TGTGCCAGCAGGGGACAGGAGATCTATGGCTACACCTTC

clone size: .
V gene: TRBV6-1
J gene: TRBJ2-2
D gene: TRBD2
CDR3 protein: CASSEGRTSVTGELFF
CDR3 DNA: TGTGCCAGCAGTGAAGGGCGGACTAGCGTCACCGGGGAGCTGTTTTTT

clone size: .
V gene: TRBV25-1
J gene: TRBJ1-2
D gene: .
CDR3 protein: CASSETGAYGYTF
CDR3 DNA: TGTGCCAGCAGTGAAACCGGGGCCTATGGCTACACCTTC

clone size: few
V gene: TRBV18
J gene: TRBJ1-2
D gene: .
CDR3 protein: CASSEPVEYDYTF
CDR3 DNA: TGTGCCAGCTCGGAGCCCGTGGAGTATGACTACACCTTC

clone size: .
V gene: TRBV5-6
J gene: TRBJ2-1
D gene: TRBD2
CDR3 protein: CASSFRTAGTIPWNEQFF
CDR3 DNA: TGTGCCAGCAGCTTCCGGACTGCCGGGACTATCCCATGGAATGAGCAGTTTTTC

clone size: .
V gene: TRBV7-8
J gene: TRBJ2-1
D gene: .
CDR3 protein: CASSFFLPEQFF
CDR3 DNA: TGTGCCAGCAGCTTCTTTCTCCCTGAGCAGTTCTTC